A selection of T cell receptor beta chains follows, all from one sample in a study of T cell responses to AZD1222 COVID-19 vaccine. Data came from immunoSEQ multiplex PCR; TCRdb stores just in-frame clones and leaves some out. The sample yields some 80,000 clones, around 85% seen once. Sample: peripheral blood, taken on day 0 of AZD1222 vaccination. The receptors were gathered from an adult in good health. CDR3s include the opening cysteine and the closing phenylalanine or tryptophan. The D gene is left open where the match is weak. Rows may omit the clone size; those that give it use once, few, many or a size class.

v_gene: TRBV6-2/TRBV6-3; d_gene: TRBD2; abundance: .; j_gene: TRBJ2-7; CDR3nt: TGTGCCAGCAGTTTTCGGGGTGGTTGGCGGGAGTTCAACGAGCAGTACTTC; CDR3aa: CASSFRGGWREFNEQYF
v_gene: TRBV19; d_gene: .; abundance: .; j_gene: TRBJ2-5; CDR3nt: TGTGCCAGTAGTTCCCAGGGGCGGGAGACCCAGTACTTC; CDR3aa: CASSSQGRETQYF
v_gene: TRBV5-1; d_gene: .; abundance: .; j_gene: TRBJ2-5; CDR3nt: TGCGCCAGCAAGGTCAGCCAAGAGACCCAGTACTTC; CDR3aa: CASKVSQETQYF
v_gene: TRBV5-1; d_gene: .; abundance: .; j_gene: TRBJ2-2; CDR3nt: TGCGCCAGCAGCTCGATTGCCACCGGGGAGCTGTTTTTT; CDR3aa: CASSSIATGELFF
v_gene: TRBV28; d_gene: .; abundance: .; j_gene: TRBJ2-7; CDR3nt: TGTGCCAGCAGTCTCAGGTACGAGCAGTACTTC; CDR3aa: CASSLRYEQYF
v_gene: TRBV29-1; d_gene: .; abundance: medium-sized; j_gene: TRBJ1-3; CDR3nt: TGCAGCGTCCGGACAGTCTACTCTGGAAACACCATATATTTT; CDR3aa: CSVRTVYSGNTIYF
v_gene: TRBV6-1; d_gene: .; abundance: once; j_gene: TRBJ1-1; CDR3nt: TGTGCCAGCAGCCTCCGGGACACCACTGAAGCTTTCTTT; CDR3aa: CASSLRDTTEAFF
v_gene: TRBV28; d_gene: .; abundance: .; j_gene: TRBJ1-4; CDR3nt: TGTGCCAGCAGTGGCCGGGAGGGCCGCAATGAAAAACTGTTTTTT; CDR3aa: CASSGREGRNEKLFF
v_gene: TRBV6-1; d_gene: TRBD1; abundance: .; j_gene: TRBJ2-6; CDR3nt: TGTGCCAGCAGTGAAGCGGACAGGCCTGGGGCCAACGTCCTGACTTTC; CDR3aa: CASSEADRPGANVLTF
v_gene: TRBV24-1; d_gene: TRBD2; abundance: .; j_gene: TRBJ2-7; CDR3nt: TGTGCCACCAGTCCGGGGGGGAGCCGTTTCGAGCAGTACTTC; CDR3aa: CATSPGGSRFEQYF
v_gene: TRBV6-5; d_gene: .; abundance: .; j_gene: TRBJ1-2; CDR3nt: TGTGCCAGCAGCCCGTCAGGGAACAACTATGGCTACACCTTC; CDR3aa: CASSPSGNNYGYTF
v_gene: TRBV7-2; d_gene: TRBD2; abundance: .; j_gene: TRBJ2-7; CDR3nt: TGTGCCAGCAGCTTAGCGGGAGGGCCCTACGAGCAGTACTTC; CDR3aa: CASSLAGGPYEQYF
v_gene: TRBV10-1; d_gene: .; abundance: .; j_gene: TRBJ2-3; CDR3nt: TGCGCCAGCAGTGAGTCGGGGGTAACAGATACGCAGTATTTT; CDR3aa: CASSESGVTDTQYF
v_gene: TRBV28; d_gene: TRBD1; abundance: .; j_gene: TRBJ1-6; CDR3nt: TGTGCCAGCAAACAAGGGACAGGGGTTCCACCCCTCCACTTT; CDR3aa: CASKQGTGVPPLHF
v_gene: TRBV10-3; d_gene: .; abundance: once; j_gene: TRBJ1-6; CDR3nt: TGTGCCACCGGTGGCTCGGGGGGGTCACCCCTCCACTTT; CDR3aa: CATGGSGGSPLHF